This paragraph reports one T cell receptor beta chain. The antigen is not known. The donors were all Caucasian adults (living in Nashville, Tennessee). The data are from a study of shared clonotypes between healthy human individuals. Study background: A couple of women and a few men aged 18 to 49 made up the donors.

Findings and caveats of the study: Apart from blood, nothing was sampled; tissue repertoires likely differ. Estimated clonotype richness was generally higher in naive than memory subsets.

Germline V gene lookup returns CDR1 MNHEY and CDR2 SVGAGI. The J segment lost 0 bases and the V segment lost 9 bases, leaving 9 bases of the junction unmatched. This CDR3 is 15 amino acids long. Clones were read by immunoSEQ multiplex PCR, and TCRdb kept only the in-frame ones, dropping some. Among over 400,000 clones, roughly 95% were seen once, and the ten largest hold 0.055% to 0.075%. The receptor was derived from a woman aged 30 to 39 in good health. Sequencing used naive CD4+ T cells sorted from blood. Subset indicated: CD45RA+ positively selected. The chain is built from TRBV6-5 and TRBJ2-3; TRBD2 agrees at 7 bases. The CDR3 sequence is CASRSGRTSTDTQYF. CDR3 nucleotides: TGTGCCAGTCGTAGCGGGCGGACTAGCACAGATACGCAGTATTTT.